This T cell receptor (beta chain) was obtained from a study of T-cell reconstitution after alpha-beta-depleted transplantation in children. The authors prepared the TCRbeta library with unique molecular identifiers. TCRdb processed the PCR reads anew with MiXCR; each CDR3 protein has one entry. The sample shows about 210,000 distinct CDR3 sequences, more than 15% of them seen only once. The CDR3 consists of 13 residues. Germline lookup yields CDR1 MNHEY and CDR2 SVGEGT. Trimming left V 8 bases short and J 5 bases short, with 12 bases between. A few counts support this clonotype. Its antigen is undetermined. Study-level points and caveats: By one year post-transplant, T-cell counts and diversity largely arose from T cells that were newly produced. At day 60, the high TCRbeta diversity found in some patients originated from recipient T cells and thymic progenitors that had survived. Approximately two months post-transplant, alpha-beta T cells reportedly originated from several hundred expanded graft clones.

The sequencing used PBMCs, mostly from graft donor cells, collected 360 days after TCRalphabeta/CD19-depleted stem cell transplant. V gene TRBV6-2 or TRBV6-3 combines with J gene TRBJ2-2; D is unresolved. This TCR was recovered from a male patient between 2 and 10 years old who had a stem cell transplant for acute lymphoblastic leukemia, so the T cells may come from the graft donor. The CDR3: CASGTLMTGELFF. In DNA form, the CDR3 reads TGTGCCAGCGGAACCCTTATGACCGGGGAGCTGTTTTTT.